This T cell receptor beta chain was sequenced for a study of blood T cell repertoires in COVID-19. Study-level information: There were acute and convalescent COVID-19 samples, and they came from the United States, Italy and Spain. From T cells, B-cell-depleted T cells, or PBMCs came the material, which was cDNA or gDNA.

How the authors handled the data: Using reference gene primer amplification, nucleated cell counts were estimated. Data came from immunoSEQ multiplex PCR; TCRdb stores just in-frame clones and leaves some out. That table supplies the V and J calls and clone size; D and trimming were determined from the DNA. The sample has under 200,000 clones, about 90% seen once. Trimming left V 6 bases short and J 1 base short, with 12 bases between. Germline loops: CDR1 SQVTM, CDR2 ANQGSEA. The CDR3 length is 13 residues. Enrolment of Seattle patients took place during active infection, and they were followed longitudinally.

The J gene is TRBJ1-2, the V gene TRBV29-1, with D perhaps TRBD1 (5 bases). The receptor's source is a woman aged 55-69 years with COVID-19, enrolled during active disease. Sequencing used peripheral blood. CDR3 amino acids: CSVLTGNNYGYTF. CDR3 DNA sequence: TGCAGCGTCCTCACAGGAAATAACTATGGCTACACCTTC. Looking up the rest from reference TRBV29-1 and TRBJ1-2 gives the full variable domain: SAVISQKPSRDICQRGTSLTIQCQVDSQVTMMFWYRQQPGQSLTLIATANQGSEATYESGFVIDKFPISRPNLTFSTLTVSNMSPEDSSIYLCSVLTGNNYGYTFGSGTRLTVV.